The rows below give T cell receptor beta chains drawn from one sample of a study of T cells after yellow fever vaccination. Each CDR3 protein is one row after TCRdb ran MiXCR on the 5' RACE reads. This table holds some 200,000 distinct CDR3 sequences, less than 3.5% found once. The sequencing here drew on CD4+ T cells sorted from PBMCs, taken 10 days after the yellow fever booster vaccination. The origin of the receptors is a man aged 18 to 29 who received the YFV17D yellow fever vaccine. CDR3s include the opening cysteine and the closing phenylalanine or tryptophan. The D gene is left open where the match is weak. Not all rows give a size; the values are once, few, many and, for expanded clones, a class.

V: TRBV19
J: TRBJ1-5
D: TRBD1
size: .
CDR3: CASSPDREINQPQHF
DNA: TGTGCCAGTAGCCCTGACAGGGAGATCAATCAGCCCCAGCATTTT

V: TRBV5-6
J: TRBJ1-2
D: .
size: .
CDR3: CASSLAGRDGYTF
DNA: TGTGCCAGCAGCTTGGCCGGCAGGGATGGCTACACCTTC

V: TRBV7-3
J: TRBJ1-1
D: .
size: many
CDR3: CASSQDGNTEAFF
DNA: TGTGCCAGCAGCCAGGATGGGAACACTGAAGCTTTCTTT

V: TRBV29-1
J: TRBJ1-4
D: .
size: many
CDR3: CSVGWANEKLFF
DNA: TGCAGCGTCGGTTGGGCTAATGAAAAACTGTTTTTT

V: TRBV21-1
J: TRBJ2-7
D: .
size: few
CDR3: CASSKGGLPLYEQYF
DNA: TGTGCCAGCAGCAAAGGCGGGTTGCCCCTCTACGAGCAGTACTTC

V: TRBV7-8
J: TRBJ2-6
D: .
size: few
CDR3: CASSLGPAYGANVLTF
DNA: TGTGCCAGCAGCCTAGGGCCTGCCTATGGGGCCAACGTCCTGACTTTC

V: TRBV5-1
J: TRBJ2-1
D: TRBD2
size: many
CDR3: CASSLVRTSDYNEQFF
DNA: TGCGCCAGCAGCTTGGTGAGGACTAGCGACTACAATGAGCAGTTCTTC

V: TRBV5-1
J: TRBJ2-1
D: .
size: many
CDR3: CASSLVEPYYNEQFF
DNA: TGCGCCAGCAGCTTGGTAGAACCTTACTACAATGAGCAGTTCTTC

V: TRBV20-1
J: TRBJ2-5
D: TRBD1
size: many
CDR3: CSALIGRDREETQYF
DNA: TGCAGTGCTTTGATAGGGCGGGACAGGGAAGAGACCCAGTACTTC

V: TRBV7-2
J: TRBJ2-5
D: TRBD2
size: .
CDR3: CASSLPGGMEETQYF
DNA: TGTGCCAGCAGCTTACCGGGGGGGATGGAAGAGACCCAGTACTTC

V: TRBV12-3/TRBV12-4
J: TRBJ1-2
D: .
size: many
CDR3: CASSLAQGGYTF
DNA: TGTGCCAGCAGTTTAGCCCAGGGTGGCTACACCTTC

V: TRBV20-1
J: TRBJ2-5
D: .
size: many
CDR3: CSARKPGARQETQYF
DNA: TGCAGTGCACGCAAACCCGGGGCTCGACAAGAGACCCAGTACTTC

V: TRBV28
J: TRBJ2-3
D: .
size: few
CDR3: CASRIPESDTQYF
DNA: TGTGCCAGCAGGATCCCTGAATCCGATACGCAGTATTTT

V: TRBV5-5
J: TRBJ1-2
D: .
size: many
CDR3: CASSFRTVNDGYTF
DNA: TGTGCCAGCAGCTTTAGGACAGTTAACGATGGCTACACCTTC

V: TRBV7-2
J: TRBJ2-3
D: TRBD2
size: many
CDR3: CASSFGTSGVTQYF
DNA: TGTGCCAGCAGCTTCGGGACTAGCGGGGTTACGCAGTATTTT

V: TRBV13
J: TRBJ2-3
D: TRBD2
size: few
CDR3: CASSLGLAPDTQYF
DNA: TGTGCCAGCAGCCTGGGACTAGCGCCAGATACGCAGTATTTT

V: TRBV30
J: TRBJ2-3
D: .
size: .
CDR3: CAWSAKGADTQYF
DNA: TGTGCCTGGAGCGCAAAGGGCGCAGATACGCAGTATTTT

V: TRBV4-1
J: TRBJ2-7
D: TRBD1
size: many
CDR3: CASSRPGQGYEQYF
DNA: TGCGCCAGCAGCCGGCCGGGACAGGGTTACGAGCAGTACTTC

V: TRBV7-2
J: TRBJ2-1
D: .
size: .
CDR3: CASSLERVDEQFF
DNA: TGTGCCAGCAGCTTAGAGCGGGTAGATGAGCAGTTCTTC

V: TRBV4-2
J: TRBJ2-5
D: .
size: .
CDR3: CASSQDGRPETQYF
DNA: TGTGCCAGCAGCCAAGATGGGCGTCCTGAGACCCAGTACTTC

V: TRBV7-8
J: TRBJ2-7
D: .
size: .
CDR3: CASSPRRRTYEQYF
DNA: TGTGCCAGCAGCCCCCGCCGACGGACCTACGAGCAGTACTTC

V: TRBV20-1
J: TRBJ2-2
D: .
size: .
CDR3: CSARYTGELFF
DNA: TGCAGTGCTAGATATACCGGGGAGCTGTTTTTT

V: TRBV12-5
J: TRBJ1-1
D: .
size: few
CDR3: CASRVNTEAFF
DNA: TGTGCTAGTCGAGTGAACACTGAAGCTTTCTTT

V: TRBV11-2
J: TRBJ2-2
D: .
size: many
CDR3: CASSSFTVFVNTGELFF
DNA: TGTGCCAGCAGCTCCTTTACAGTATTCGTGAACACCGGGGAGCTGTTTTTT

V: TRBV25-1
J: TRBJ2-7
D: .
size: many
CDR3: CASSGAGSSYEQYF
DNA: TGTGCCAGCAGTGGGGCGGGGAGCTCCTACGAGCAGTACTTC

V: TRBV18
J: TRBJ2-5
D: .
size: .
CDR3: CASSPNSASDSGTQYF
DNA: TGTGCCAGCTCACCTAATTCAGCTAGCGACTCCGGGACCCAGTACTTC